This T cell receptor beta chain appears in the sequencing data of a study of regulatory T cells in long-lasting Graves disease. Time point here: newly diagnosed GD, antithyroid drugs for less than 3 months. Extracted RNA from PBMCs served as the source of the TCR library. Germline CDR1 SGHRS, CDR2 YFSETQ. The CDR3 is 15 residues long. The germline V and J ends were trimmed by 4 bases and 1 base, with 12 bases remaining between them. This clonotype was found many times. HTBI primers from iRepertoire and Arm-PCR of CDR3 regions yielded the TCR beta libraries. TCRdb reprocessed the multiplex PCR reads via MiXCR and lists one record per CDR3 protein. The data contain around 450,000 distinct CDR3 sequences, 15% to 20% of them seen just once; the ten biggest clones take up roughly an eighth. These same data were also listed under a study on T cells in Graves' hyperthyroidism and ophthalmopathy.

The sequence derives from a man between 40 and 49 years old with Graves disease. The chain combines TRBV5-1 with TRBJ2-1; tentative D call: TRBD1 (5 bases). The specimen comprised peripheral blood mononuclear cells (PBMCs), sampled at new diagnosis, from a patient treated with antithyroid drugs. The DNA for the CDR3 is TGCGCCAGCAGCCCCAGGGCCGAATCCTACAATGAGCAGTTCTTC. It yields the protein CASSPRAESYNEQFF.